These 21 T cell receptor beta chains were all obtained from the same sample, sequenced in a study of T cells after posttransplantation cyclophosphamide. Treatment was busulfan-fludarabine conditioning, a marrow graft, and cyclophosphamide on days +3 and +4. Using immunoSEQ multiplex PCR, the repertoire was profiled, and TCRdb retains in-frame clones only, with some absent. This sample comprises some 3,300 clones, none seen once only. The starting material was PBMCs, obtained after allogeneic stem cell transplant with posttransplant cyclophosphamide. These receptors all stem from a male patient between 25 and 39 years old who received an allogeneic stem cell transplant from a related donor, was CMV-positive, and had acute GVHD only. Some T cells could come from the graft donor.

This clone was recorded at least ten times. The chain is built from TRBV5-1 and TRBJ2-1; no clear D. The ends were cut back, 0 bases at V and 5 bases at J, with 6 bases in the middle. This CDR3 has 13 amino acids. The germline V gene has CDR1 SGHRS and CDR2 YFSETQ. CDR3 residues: CASSLVPDNEQFF. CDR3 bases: TGCGCCAGCAGCTTGGTTCCCGACAATGAGCAGTTCTTC.

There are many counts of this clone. The CDR3 loop is CASSLVRGPYEQYF. CDR3 coding DNA: TGTGCCAGCAGCTTAGTAAGGGGGCCCTACGAGCAGTACTTC. The rearrangement joins TRBV7-8 to TRBJ2-7; 7 bases align to TRBD1. V lost 1 base, J lost 2 bases, and 2 bases stayed unmatched. Germline-derived CDR1 and CDR2 are SGHVS and FQNEAQ. The CDR3 has 14 amino acids.

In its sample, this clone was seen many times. The CDR3 spells CASRPGGTDTQYF. Here the CDR3 DNA reads TGTGCCAGCAGGCCTGGAGGGACAGATACGCAGTATTTT. The V and J genes are TRBV9 and TRBJ2-3; D may be TRBD2 (6 bases). Germline values: CDR1 SGDLS, CDR2 YYNGEE. Trimming took 5 bases from V and 3 from J, leaving 10 bases between them. This CDR3 is 13 amino acids long.

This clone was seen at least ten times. For the CDR3, the DNA is TGCAGCGTTGAATCAGGGGGTGGCTACACCTTC. Its protein product is CSVESGGGYTF. The chain combines TRBV29-1 with TRBJ1-2; 7 bases are shared with TRBD1. The junction had 1 base not matched to a gene; V was cut back by 2 bases and J by 7 bases. The CDR3 spans 11 residues. CDR1 and CDR2 from the germline V gene are SQVTM and ANQGSEA.

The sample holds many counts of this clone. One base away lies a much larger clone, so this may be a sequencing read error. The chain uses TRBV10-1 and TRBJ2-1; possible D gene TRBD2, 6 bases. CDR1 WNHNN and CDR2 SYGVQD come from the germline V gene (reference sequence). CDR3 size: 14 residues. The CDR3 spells CATQAGQDYNQQFF. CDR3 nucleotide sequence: TGCGCCACCCAGGCGGGGCAAGACTACAATCAGCAGTTCTTC.

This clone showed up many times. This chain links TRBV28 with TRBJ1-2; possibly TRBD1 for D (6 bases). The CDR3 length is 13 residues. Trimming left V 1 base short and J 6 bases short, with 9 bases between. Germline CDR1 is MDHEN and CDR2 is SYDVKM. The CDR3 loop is CASSLSRGDGYTF. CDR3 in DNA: TGTGCCAGCAGTTTATCCAGGGGAGATGGCTACACCTTC.

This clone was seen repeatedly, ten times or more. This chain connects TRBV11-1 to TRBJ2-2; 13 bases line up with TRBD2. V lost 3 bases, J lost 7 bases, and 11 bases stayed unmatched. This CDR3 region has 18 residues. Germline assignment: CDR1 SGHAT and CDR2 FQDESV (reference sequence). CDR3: CASSFGLAGAQGFGELFF. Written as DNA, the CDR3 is TGTGCCAGCAGCTTTGGACTAGCGGGGGCTCAAGGTTTCGGGGAGCTGTTTTTT.

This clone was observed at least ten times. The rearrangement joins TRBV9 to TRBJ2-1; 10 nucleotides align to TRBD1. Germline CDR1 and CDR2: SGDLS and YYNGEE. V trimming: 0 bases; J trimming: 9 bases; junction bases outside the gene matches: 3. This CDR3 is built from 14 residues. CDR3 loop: CASSVGTGGGEQFF. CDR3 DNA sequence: TGTGCCAGCAGCGTAGGGACAGGGGGAGGTGAGCAGTTCTTC.

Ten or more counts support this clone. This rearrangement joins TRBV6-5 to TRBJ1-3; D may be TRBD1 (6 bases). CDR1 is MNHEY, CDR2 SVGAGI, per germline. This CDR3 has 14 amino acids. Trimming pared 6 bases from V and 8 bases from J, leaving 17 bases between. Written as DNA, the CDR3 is TGTGCCAGCAGAAGAACAGGGAGAACAGACACCATATATTTT. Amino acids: CASRRTGRTDTIYF.

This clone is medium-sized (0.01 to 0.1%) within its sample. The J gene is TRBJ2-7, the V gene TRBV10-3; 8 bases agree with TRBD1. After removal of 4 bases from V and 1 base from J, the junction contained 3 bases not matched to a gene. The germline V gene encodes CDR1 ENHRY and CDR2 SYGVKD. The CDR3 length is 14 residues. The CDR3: CAISGDRRSYEQYF. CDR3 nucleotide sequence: TGTGCCATCAGTGGGGACAGGCGTTCCTACGAGCAGTACTTC.

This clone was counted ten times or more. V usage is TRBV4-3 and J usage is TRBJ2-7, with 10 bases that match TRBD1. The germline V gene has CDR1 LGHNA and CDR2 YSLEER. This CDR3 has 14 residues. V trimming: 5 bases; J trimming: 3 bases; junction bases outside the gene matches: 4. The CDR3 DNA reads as TGCGCCAGCAGCGTGGGACAGGGGAACTACGAGCAGTACTTC. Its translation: CASSVGQGNYEQYF.

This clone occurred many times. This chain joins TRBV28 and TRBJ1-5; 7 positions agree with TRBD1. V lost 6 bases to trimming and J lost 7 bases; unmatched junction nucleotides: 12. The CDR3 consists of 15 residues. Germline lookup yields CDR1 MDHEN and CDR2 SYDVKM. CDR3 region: CASSLRQGGLQPQHF. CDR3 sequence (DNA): TGTGCCAGCAGCCTACGACAGGGAGGACTACAGCCCCAGCATTTT. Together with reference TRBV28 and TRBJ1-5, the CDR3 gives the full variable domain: DVKVTQSSRYLVKRTGEKVFLECVQDMDHENMFWYRQDPGLGLRLIYFSYDVKMKEKGDIPEGYSVSREKKERFSLILESASTNQTSMYLCASSLRQGGLQPQHFGDGTRLSIL.

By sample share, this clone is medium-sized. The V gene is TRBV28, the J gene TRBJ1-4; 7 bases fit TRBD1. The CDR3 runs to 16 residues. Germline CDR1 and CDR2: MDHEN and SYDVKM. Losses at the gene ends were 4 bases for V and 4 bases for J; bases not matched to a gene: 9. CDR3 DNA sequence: TGTGCCAGCAGTTCATCCGGACAGGAGATTAATGAAAAACTGTTTTTT. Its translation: CASSSSGQEINEKLFF.

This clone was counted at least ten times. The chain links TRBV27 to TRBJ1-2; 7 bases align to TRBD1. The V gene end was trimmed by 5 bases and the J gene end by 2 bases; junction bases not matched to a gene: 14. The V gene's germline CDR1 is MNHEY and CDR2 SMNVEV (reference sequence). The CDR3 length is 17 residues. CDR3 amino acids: CASSPRTGGAGNYGYTF. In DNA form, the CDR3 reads TGTGCCAGCAGTCCTCGGACAGGTGGGGCAGGGAACTATGGCTACACCTTC.

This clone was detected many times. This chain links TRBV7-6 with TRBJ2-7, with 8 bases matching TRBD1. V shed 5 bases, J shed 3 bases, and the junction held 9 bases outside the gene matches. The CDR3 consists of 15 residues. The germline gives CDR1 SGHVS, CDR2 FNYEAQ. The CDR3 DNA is TGTGCCAGCAGCGCTGACCGGGACAGGATCTACGAGCAGTACTTC. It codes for CASSADRDRIYEQYF.

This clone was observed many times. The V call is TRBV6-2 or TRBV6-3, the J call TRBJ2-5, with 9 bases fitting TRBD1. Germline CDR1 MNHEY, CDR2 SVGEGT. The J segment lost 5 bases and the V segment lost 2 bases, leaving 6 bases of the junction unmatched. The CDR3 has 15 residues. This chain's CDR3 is CASSYTTGGGETQYF. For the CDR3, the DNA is TGTGCCAGCAGTTACACAACAGGGGGCGGCGAGACCCAGTACTTC.

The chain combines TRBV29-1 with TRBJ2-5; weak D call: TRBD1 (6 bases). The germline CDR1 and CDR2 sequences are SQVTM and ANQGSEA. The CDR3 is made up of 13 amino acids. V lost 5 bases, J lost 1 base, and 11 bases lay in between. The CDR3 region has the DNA TGCAGCGTTCCCATGGACAGCCAAGAGACCCAGTACTTC. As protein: CSVPMDSQETQYF.

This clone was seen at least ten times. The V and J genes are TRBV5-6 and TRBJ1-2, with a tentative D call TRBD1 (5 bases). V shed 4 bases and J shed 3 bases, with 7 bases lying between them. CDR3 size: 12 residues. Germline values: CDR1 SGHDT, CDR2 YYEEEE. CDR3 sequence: CASSAGYYGYTF. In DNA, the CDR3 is TGTGCCAGCAGCGCAGGGTACTATGGCTACACCTTC. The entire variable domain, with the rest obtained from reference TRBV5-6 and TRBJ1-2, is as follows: DAGVTQSPTHLIKTRGQQVTLRCSPKSGHDTVSWYQQALGQGPQFIFQYYEEEERQRGNFPDRFSGHQFPNYSSELNVNALLLGDSALYLCASSAGYYGYTFGSGTRLTVV.

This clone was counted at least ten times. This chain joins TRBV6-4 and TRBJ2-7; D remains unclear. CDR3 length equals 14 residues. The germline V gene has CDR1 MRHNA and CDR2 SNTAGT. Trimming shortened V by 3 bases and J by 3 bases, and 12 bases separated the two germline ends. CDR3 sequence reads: CASSEWARNYEQYF. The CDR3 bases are TGTGCCAGCAGTGAGTGGGCCAGGAACTACGAGCAGTACTTC.

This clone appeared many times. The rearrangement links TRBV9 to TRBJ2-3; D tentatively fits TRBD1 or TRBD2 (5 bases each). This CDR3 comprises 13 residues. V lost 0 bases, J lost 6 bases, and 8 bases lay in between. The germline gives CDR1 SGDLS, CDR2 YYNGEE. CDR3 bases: TGTGCCAGCAGCGTAGCCAGGGAGGATACGCAGTATTTT. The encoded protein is CASSVAREDTQYF.

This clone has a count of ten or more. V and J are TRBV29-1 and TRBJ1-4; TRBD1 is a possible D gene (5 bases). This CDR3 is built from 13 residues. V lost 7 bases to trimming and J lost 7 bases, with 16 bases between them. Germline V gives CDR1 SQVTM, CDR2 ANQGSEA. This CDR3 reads CSASGFFAEKLFF. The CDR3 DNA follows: TGCAGCGCCTCAGGGTTCTTCGCTGAAAAACTGTTTTTT.